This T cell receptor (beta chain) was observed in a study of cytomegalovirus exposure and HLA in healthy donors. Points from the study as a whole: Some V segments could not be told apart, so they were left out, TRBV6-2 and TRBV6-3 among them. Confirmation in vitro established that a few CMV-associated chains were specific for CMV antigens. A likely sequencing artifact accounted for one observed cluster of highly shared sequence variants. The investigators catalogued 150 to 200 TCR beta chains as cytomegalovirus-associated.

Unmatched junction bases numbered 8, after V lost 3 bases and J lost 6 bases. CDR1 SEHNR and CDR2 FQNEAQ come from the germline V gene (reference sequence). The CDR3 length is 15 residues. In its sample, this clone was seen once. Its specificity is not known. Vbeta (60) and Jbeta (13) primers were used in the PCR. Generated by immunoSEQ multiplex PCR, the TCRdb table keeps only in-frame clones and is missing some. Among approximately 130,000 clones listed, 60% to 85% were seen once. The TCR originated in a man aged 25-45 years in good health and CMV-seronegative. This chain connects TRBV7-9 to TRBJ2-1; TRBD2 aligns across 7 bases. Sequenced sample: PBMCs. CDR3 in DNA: TGTGCCAGCAGCTTGTCGGGGGGACCCGGCAATGAGCAGTTCTTC. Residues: CASSLSGGPGNEQFF.